The source of this T cell receptor beta chain is a study of T cell repertoires in cytomegalovirus infection. Study-level information: CMV infection and matching HLA type were both indicated by public TCR beta signatures.

This clonotype showed up just a few times. Its antigen is as yet unknown. The CDR3 is 14 residues long. The trim removed 4 bases at V and 5 bases at J, leaving 2 bases unmatched. CDR1 is SEHNR, CDR2 FQNEAQ, per germline (reference sequence). TCRdb passed the reads through MiXCR, listing each CDR3 protein once. The repertoire holds roughly 920,000 distinct CDR3 sequences, roughly 31% seen once, with over 10% in the top ten. The clonotype originates from a human donor in good health (CMV status not recorded). Some clones in this sample may be carry-over from other donors' samples. The material sequenced was cultured CD8+ T cells from PBMCs, taken from culture after CMV antigen stimulation. This chain connects TRBV7-9 to TRBJ1-6; 7 bases are a match to TRBD1. CDR3 sequence reads: CASSWDRNNSPLHF. CDR3 nucleotide sequence: TGTGCCAGCAGCTGGGACAGAAATAATTCACCCCTCCACTTT.